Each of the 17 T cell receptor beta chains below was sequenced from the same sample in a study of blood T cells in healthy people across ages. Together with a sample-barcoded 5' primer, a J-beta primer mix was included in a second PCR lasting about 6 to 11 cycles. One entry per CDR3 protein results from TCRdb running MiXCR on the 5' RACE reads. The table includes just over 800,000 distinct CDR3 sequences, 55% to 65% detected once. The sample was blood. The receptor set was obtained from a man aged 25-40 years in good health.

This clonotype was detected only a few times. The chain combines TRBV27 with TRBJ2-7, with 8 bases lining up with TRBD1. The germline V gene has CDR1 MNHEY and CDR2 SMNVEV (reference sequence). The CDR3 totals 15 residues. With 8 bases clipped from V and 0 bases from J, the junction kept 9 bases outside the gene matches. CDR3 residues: CASHRTGTSSYEQYF. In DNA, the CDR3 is TGTGCCAGCCACAGGACAGGGACCAGCTCCTACGAGCAGTACTTC.

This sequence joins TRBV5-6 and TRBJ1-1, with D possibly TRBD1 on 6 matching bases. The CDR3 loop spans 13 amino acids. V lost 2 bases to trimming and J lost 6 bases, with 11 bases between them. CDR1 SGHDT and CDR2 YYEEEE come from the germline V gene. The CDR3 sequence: CASSLYRVSEAFF. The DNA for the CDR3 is TGTGCCAGCAGCTTATACAGGGTGTCTGAAGCTTTCTTT.

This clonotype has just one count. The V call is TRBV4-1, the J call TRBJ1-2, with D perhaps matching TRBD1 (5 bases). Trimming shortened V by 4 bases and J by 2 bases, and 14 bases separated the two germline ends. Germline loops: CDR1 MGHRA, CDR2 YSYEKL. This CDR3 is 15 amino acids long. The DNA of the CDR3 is TGCGCCAGCAGCCTTGGGACGGTCCGGAACTATGGCTACACCTTC. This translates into CASSLGTVRNYGYTF.

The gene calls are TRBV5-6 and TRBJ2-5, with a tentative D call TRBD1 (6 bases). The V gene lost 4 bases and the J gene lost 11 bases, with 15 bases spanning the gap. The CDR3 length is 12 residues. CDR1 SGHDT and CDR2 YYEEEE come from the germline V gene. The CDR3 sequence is CASSITGLEQYF. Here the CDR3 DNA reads TGTGCCAGCAGCATAACAGGGTTGGAGCAGTACTTC. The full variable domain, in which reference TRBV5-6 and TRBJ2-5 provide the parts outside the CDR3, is DAGVTQSPTHLIKTRGQQVTLRCSPKSGHDTVSWYQQALGQGPQFIFQYYEEEERQRGNFPDRFSGHQFPNYSSELNVNALLLGDSALYLCASSITGLEQYFGPGTRLLVL.

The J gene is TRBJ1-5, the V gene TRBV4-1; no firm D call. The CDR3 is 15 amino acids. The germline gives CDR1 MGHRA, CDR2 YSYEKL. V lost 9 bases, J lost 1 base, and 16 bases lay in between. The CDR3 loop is CASSPSDQSNQPQHF. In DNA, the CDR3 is TGCGCCAGTTCACCCTCGGACCAGAGCAATCAGCCCCAGCATTTT.

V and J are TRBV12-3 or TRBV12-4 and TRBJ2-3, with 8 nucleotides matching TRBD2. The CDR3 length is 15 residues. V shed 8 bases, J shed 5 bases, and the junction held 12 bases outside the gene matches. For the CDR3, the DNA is TGTGCCAGCCTTTCCAGTAGCGGGGCAGTAGATACGCAGTATTTT. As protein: CASLSSSGAVDTQYF.

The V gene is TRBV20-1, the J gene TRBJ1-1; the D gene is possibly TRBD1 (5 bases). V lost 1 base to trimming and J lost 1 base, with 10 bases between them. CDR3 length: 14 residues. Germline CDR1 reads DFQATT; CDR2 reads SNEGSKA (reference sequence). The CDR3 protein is CSARGMGPNTEAFF. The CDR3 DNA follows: TGCAGTGCTAGAGGTATGGGACCGAACACTGAAGCTTTCTTT.

The CDR3 here is CASSAPRGGEQYF. The CDR3 region has the DNA TGTGCCAGCAGCGCCCCACGGGGGGGGGAGCAGTACTTC. The V gene is TRBV9, the J gene TRBJ2-7; TRBD2 aligns across 8 bases. The CDR3 spans 13 residues. CDR1 and CDR2 from the germline V gene are SGDLS and YYNGEE. Trimming cost V 3 bases and J 7 bases; bases outside gene matches: 6.

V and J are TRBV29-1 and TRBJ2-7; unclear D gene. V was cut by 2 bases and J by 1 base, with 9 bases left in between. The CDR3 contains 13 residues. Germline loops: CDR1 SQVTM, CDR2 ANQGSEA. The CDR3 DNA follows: TGCAGCGTTGAAATGGCATTGTCCTACGAGCAGTACTTC. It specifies CSVEMALSYEQYF.

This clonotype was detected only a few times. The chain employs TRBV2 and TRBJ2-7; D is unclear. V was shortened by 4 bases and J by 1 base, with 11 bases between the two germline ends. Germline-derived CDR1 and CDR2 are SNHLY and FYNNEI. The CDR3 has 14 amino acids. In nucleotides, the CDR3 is TGTGCCAGCAGTGCGGCCGGCAGATCCTACGAGCAGTACTTC. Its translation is CASSAAGRSYEQYF.

DNA of the CDR3: TGCAGCGCAGGGACAGGCAGGATCTCCTACGAGCAGTACTTC. Translating it yields CSAGTGRISYEQYF. This chain uses TRBV29-1 with TRBJ2-7, with 8 bases fitting TRBD1. The junction had 8 bases not matched to a gene; V was cut back by 7 bases and J by 0 bases. The CDR3 is made up of 14 amino acids. From germline, CDR1 is SQVTM and CDR2 ANQGSEA.

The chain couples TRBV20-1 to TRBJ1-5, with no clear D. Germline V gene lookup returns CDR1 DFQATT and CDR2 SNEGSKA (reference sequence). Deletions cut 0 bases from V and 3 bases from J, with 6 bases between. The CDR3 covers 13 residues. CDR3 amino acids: CSARDGHNQPQHF. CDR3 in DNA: TGCAGTGCTAGAGATGGGCACAATCAGCCCCAGCATTTT.

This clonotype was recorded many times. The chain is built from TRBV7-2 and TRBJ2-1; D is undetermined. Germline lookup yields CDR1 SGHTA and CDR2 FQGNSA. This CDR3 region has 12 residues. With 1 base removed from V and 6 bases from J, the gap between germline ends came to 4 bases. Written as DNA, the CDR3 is TGTGCCAGCAGCTTAGAGTCCAATGAGCAGTTCTTC. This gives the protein CASSLESNEQFF.

The CDR3, as DNA: TGTGCCAGCAGCCGTGCCCAGGGGGAATATGAAAAACTGTTTTTT. As protein: CASSRAQGEYEKLFF. V gene TRBV7-2 combines with J gene TRBJ1-4; 7 nucleotides agree with TRBD1. Germline assignment: CDR1 SGHTA and CDR2 FQGNSA. This CDR3 has 15 amino acids. The ends lost 5 bases at V and 6 bases at J; junction bases unmatched: 9.

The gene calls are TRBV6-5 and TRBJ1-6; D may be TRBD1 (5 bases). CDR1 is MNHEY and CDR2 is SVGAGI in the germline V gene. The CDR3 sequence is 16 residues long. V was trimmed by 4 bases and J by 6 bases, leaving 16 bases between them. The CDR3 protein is CASSSTVAAVNSPLHF. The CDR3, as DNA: TGTGCCAGCAGTTCGACAGTAGCTGCGGTTAATTCACCCCTCCACTTT.

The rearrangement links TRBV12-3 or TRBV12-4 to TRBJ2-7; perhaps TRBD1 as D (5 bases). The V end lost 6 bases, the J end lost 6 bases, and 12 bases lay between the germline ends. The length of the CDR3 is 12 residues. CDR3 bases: TGTGCCAGCAGACTGGGGCAGAGCGAGCAGTACTTC. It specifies CASRLGQSEQYF.

The CDR3 DNA sequence: TGTGCCGGCGCACCGGGACCTAAAGAGACCCAGTACTTC. It codes for CAGAPGPKETQYF. The rearrangement uses TRBV6-1 and TRBJ2-5; D tentatively reads TRBD1 or TRBD2 (5 bases each). Germline-derived CDR1 and CDR2 are MNHNS and SASEGT. Trimming took off 11 bases at V and 3 bases at J, with 16 bases between the two ends. The CDR3 loop spans 13 amino acids.